Given below is one T cell receptor (beta chain) in context. Its cognate antigen is unknown. A single record per CDR3 protein comes from TCRdb applying MiXCR to the RT-PCR reads. Seen here are roughly 630,000 distinct CDR3 sequences, 12% to 15% observed once, and the top ten hold 7.6%. This sample is drawn from a study of response to subunit inactivated influenza vaccine. Study observations and caveats: The authors suggested that every seasonal influenza vaccination recruits few new T cells.

This TCR was sampled from a man aged 50-59 years who received an inactivated influenza vaccine. This specimen consisted of PBMCs from blood, obtained less than 15 days before vaccination.

CDR3 sequence reads: CAIAAGLIQYF. The CDR3 nucleotides read TGTGCCATAGCAGCGGGCCTAATTCAGTACTTC. The chain employs TRBV2 and TRBJ2-4; D possibly corresponds to TRBD2 (6 bases). V was shortened by 10 bases and J by 10 bases, with 14 bases between the two germline ends. The length of the CDR3 is 11 residues. The germline V gene encodes CDR1 SNHLY and CDR2 FYNNEI. Using reference TRBV2 and TRBJ2-4 for the parts outside the CDR3, the full variable domain is EPEVTQTPSHQVTQMGQEVILRCVPISNHLYFYWYRQILGQKVEFLVSFYNNEISEKSEIFDDQFSVERPDGSNFTLKIRSTKLEDSAMYFCAIAAGLIQYFGAGTRLSVL.